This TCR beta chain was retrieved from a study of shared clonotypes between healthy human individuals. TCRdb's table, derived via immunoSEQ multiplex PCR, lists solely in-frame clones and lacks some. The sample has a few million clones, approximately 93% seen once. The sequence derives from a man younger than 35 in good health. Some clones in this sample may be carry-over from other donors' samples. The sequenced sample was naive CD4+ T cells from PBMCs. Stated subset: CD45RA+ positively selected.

The CDR3 DNA sequence: TGTGCCAGCAGCGTAGGGGTCGGGAGGGTCCCTTTGCTACACACAGATACGCAGTATTTT. Translated, it gives CASSVGVGRVPLLHTDTQYF. This chain uses TRBV9 with TRBJ2-3; 8 positions match TRBD2. With V trimmed by 0 bases and J by 2 bases, 17 bases remained unmatched. CDR1 and CDR2 (germline): SGDLS, YYNGEE. This CDR3 spans 20 amino acids.